This T cell receptor beta chain was retrieved from a study of T cells in narcolepsy. Study-level background: Patients with NT1 or NT2 and healthy control donors were enrolled. General study results and limits: Blood of same and different patients, but not healthy controls, reportedly held recurring autoreactive clonotypes. Autoreactive clone sequences were missing from some blood memory CD4+ repertoires. HCRT-specific and TRIB2-specific autoreactive clonotypes appeared among same-patient CSF and blood CD4+ clonotypes.

The data were produced by immunoSEQ multiplex PCR, yet TCRdb's version contains in-frame clones alone and is incomplete. Among fewer than 40,000 clones, 84% were seen once, and the ten largest hold about 1.3%. Comments on this clone: The antigen is not known.

V was shortened by 3 bases and J by 2 bases, with 13 bases between the two germline ends. Per the germline V gene, CDR1 is GTSNPN and CDR2 is SVGIG (reference sequence). This CDR3 is 15 amino acids long. This TCR was sampled from a human donor with narcolepsy. The sequenced sample consisted of CD45RA- memory CD4+ T cells from PBMCs. V and J are TRBV30 and TRBJ1-4; D may be TRBD1 (6 bases). The CDR3 is CAWRGAEVTNEKLFF. DNA for the CDR3: TGTGCCTGGAGGGGGGCGGAAGTGACTAATGAAAAACTGTTTTTT. Full variable domain (missing parts from reference TRBV30 and TRBJ1-4): SQTIHQWPATLVQPVGSPLSLECTVEGTSNPNLYWYRQAAGRGLQLLFYSVGIGQISSEVPQNLSASRPQDRQFILSSKKLLLSDSGFYLCAWRGAEVTNEKLFFGSGTQLSVL.